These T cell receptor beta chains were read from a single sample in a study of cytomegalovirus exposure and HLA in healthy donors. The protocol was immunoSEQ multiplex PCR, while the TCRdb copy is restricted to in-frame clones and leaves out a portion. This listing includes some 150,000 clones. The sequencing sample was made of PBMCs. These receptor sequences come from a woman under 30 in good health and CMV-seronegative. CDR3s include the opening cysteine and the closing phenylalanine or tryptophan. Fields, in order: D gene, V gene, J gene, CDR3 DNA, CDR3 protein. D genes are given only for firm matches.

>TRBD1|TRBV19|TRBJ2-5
TGTGCCAGTAGTAGAGGGACAGGGATGGTCCAAGAGACCCAGTACTTC
CASSRGTGMVQETQYF
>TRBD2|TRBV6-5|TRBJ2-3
TGTGCCAGCAGTTCTTTTGCGGGAGAGCTAACAGATACGCAGTATTTT
CASSSFAGELTDTQYF
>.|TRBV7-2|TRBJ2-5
TGTGCCAGCAGTGTAGCGTACGCACAAGAGACCCAGTACTTC
CASSVAYAQETQYF
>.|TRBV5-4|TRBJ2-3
TGTGCCAGCAGTTACGGACTACCCCTGAGCACAGATGCGCAGTATTTT
CASSYGLPLSTDAQYF
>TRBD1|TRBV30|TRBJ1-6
TGTGCCTGGAGAACGCCCGGGACAGCAGAAAATTCACCCCTCCACTTT
CAWRTPGTAENSPLHF
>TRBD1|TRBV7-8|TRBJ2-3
TGTGCCAGCAGCTTAGCCCGGACAGGTAGTACAGATACGCAGTATTTT
CASSLARTGSTDTQYF
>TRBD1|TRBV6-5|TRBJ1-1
TGTGCCAGCAGTGCCGACAGACAGGGTAACACTGAAGCTTTCTTT
CASSADRQGNTEAFF
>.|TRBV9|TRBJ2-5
TGTGCCAGCAGCCCACAGGGAAGACTAGCTGCCCAAGAGACCCAGTACTTC
CASSPQGRLAAQETQYF
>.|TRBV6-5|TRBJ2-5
TGTGCCAGCAGTTACGGGGGGAGGTCGAAAGAGCAGTACTTC
CASSYGGRSKEQYF
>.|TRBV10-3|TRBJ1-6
TGTGCCATCAGAAAGGGGGATAATTCACCCCTCCACTTT
CAIRKGDNSPLHF
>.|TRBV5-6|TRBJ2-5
TGTGCCAGCAGCTTGGTGTCAGACACACCTCTGGAGACCCAGTACTTC
CASSLVSDTPLETQYF
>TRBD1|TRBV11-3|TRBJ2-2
TGTGCCAGCAGTCCGCCGCGACAGGGCACCACCGGGGAGCTGTTTTTT
CASSPPRQGTTGELFF
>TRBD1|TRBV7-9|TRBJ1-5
TGTGCCAGCAGTCAAACAGGGGGCAATCAGCCCCAGCATTTT
CASSQTGGNQPQHF
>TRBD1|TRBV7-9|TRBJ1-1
TGTGCCAGCAGCTTAGGGACAGGGAAAGGTGAAGCTTTCTTT
CASSLGTGKGEAFF
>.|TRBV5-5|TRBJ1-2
TGTGCCAGCAGCTTGGAACAGGGCTATGGCTACACCTTC
CASSLEQGYGYTF
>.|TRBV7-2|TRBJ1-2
TGTGCCAGCAGCTTTCAACTCGGGAACTATGGCTACACCTTC
CASSFQLGNYGYTF
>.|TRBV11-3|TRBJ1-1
TGTGCCAGCAGCCGACATATGAACACTGAAGCTTTCTTT
CASSRHMNTEAFF
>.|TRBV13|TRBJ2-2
TGTGCCAGCAGCATCGGGACTTCCCGTGGCGGGGAGCTGTTTTTT
CASSIGTSRGGELFF
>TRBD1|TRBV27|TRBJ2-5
TGTGCCAGCAGCCCCGGGACAGGGGGGAAAGAGACCCAGTACTTC
CASSPGTGGKETQYF
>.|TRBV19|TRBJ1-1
TGTGCCAGTAGTATAGTAAACAGGGAGAACACTGAAGCTTTCTTT
CASSIVNRENTEAFF
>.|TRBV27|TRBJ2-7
TGTGCCAGCAGTTCCGGGGATTCGTACGAGCAGTACTTC
CASSSGDSYEQYF
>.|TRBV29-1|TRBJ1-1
TGCAGCGTTGTGTGGGGCGTGAACACTGAAGCTTTCTTT
CSVVWGVNTEAFF
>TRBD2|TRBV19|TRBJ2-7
TGTGCCAGTAGTATAGCGAGCGGGACCTACGAGCAGTACTTC
CASSIASGTYEQYF
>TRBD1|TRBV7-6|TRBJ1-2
TGTGCCAGCAGCCCCGGACAGGGGGCTCGCTATGGCTACACCTTC
CASSPGQGARYGYTF
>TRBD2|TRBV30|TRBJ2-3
TGTGCCTGGAGTGCCTCACGACTAGCGCTCAACACAGATACGCAGTATTTT
CAWSASRLALNTDTQYF
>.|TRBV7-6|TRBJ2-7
TGTGCCAGCAGCGAGAGTTATCGGTTAACCGAGCAGTACTTC
CASSESYRLTEQYF
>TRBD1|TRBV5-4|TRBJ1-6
TGTGCCAGCAGCGGCGACAGGGATGCCTATAATTCACCCCTCCACTTT
CASSGDRDAYNSPLHF
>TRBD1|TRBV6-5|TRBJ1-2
TGTGCCAGCAGTAAAAACAGGGGGCGCGACTATGGCTACACCTTC
CASSKNRGRDYGYTF